A selection of T cell receptor beta chains follows, all from one sample in a study of shared clonotypes between healthy human individuals. The method was immunoSEQ multiplex PCR; TCRdb's version includes in-frame clones alone and lacks a portion of them. Counted here are over a million clones, roughly 96% occurring once; the ten biggest clones make up over 1%. The sample consisted of naive CD4+ T cells sorted from blood. These receptors all come from a man aged 25-45 years in good health. CDR3s include the opening cysteine and the closing phenylalanine or tryptophan.

v_call cdr3_aa
TRBV18 CASSAFFGVNEQFF
TRBV7-9 CASSLARREFETQYF
TRBV5-1 CASSEGPGNTIYF
TRBV30 CAWSRPPNYGYTF
TRBV6-5 CASSYSPQQNTGELFF
TRBV6-6 CASSEWREQYF
TRBV18 CASSPWGAPRYEQYF
TRBV5-4 CASSQEGFLAGEQFF
TRBV5-6 CASSSPGLAELQETQYF
TRBV7-2 CASSPAAGTDTQYF
TRBV2 CVTGFDTGELFF
TRBV11-2 CASSPWSRPGSGNTIYF